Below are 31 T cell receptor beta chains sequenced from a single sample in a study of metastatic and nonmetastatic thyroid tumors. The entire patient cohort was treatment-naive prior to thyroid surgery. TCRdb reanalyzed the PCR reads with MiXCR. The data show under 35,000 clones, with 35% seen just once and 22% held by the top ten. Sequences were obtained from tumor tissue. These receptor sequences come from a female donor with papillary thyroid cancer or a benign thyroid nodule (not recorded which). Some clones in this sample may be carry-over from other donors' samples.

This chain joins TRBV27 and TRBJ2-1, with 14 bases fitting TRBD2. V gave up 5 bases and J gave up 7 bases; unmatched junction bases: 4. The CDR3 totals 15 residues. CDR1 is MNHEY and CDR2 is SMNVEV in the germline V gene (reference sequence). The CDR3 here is CASSRRLAGGNEQFF. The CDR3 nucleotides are TGTGCCAGCAGTCGACGACTAGCGGGGGGGAATGAGCAGTTCTTC.

The CDR3 sequence: CASRPTSGPSAGNEQFF. In DNA, the CDR3 is TGTGCCAGCAGACCTACTAGCGGCCCATCCGCGGGAAATGAGCAGTTCTTC. The chain combines TRBV6-2 or TRBV6-3 with TRBJ2-1; 8 nucleotides align to TRBD2. CDR3 size: 17 residues. The junction had 17 bases not matched to a gene; V was cut back by 6 bases and J by 7 bases. Germline CDR1 MNHEY, CDR2 SVGEGT.

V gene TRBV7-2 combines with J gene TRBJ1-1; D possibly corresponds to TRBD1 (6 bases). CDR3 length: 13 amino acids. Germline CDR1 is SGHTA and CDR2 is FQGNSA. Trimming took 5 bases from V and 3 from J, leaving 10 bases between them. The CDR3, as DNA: TGTGCCAGCAGCCGACAGGAGGACACTGAAGCTTTCTTT. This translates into CASSRQEDTEAFF. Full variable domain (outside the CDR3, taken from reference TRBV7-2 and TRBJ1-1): GAGVSQSPSNKVTEKGKDVELRCDPISGHTALYWYRQSLGQGLEFLIYFQGNSAPDKSGLPSDRFSAERTGGSVSTLTIQRTQQEDSAVYLCASSRQEDTEAFFGQGTRLTVV.

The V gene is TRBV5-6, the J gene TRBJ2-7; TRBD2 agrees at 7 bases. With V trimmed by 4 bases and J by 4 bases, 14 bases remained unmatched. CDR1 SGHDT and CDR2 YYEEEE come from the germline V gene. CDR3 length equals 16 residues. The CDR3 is CASSPTPGTTSYEQYF. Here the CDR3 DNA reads TGTGCCAGCAGCCCCACCCCCGGGACTACTAGTTACGAGCAGTACTTC.

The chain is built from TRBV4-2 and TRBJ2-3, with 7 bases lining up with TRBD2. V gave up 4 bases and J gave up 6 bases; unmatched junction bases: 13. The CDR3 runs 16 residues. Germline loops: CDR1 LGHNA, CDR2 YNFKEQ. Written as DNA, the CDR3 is TGTGCCAGCAGCCCCTTGTCTGCGGGAGCGGGCGATACGCAGTATTTT. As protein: CASSPLSAGAGDTQYF.

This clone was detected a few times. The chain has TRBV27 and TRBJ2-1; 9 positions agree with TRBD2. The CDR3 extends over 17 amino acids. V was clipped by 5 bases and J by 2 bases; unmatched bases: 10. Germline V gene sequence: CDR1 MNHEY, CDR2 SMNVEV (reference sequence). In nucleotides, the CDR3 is TGTGCCAGCAGTGCTACGTGGGCTAGCGGGACCTACAATGAGCAGTTCTTC. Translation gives CASSATWASGTYNEQFF.

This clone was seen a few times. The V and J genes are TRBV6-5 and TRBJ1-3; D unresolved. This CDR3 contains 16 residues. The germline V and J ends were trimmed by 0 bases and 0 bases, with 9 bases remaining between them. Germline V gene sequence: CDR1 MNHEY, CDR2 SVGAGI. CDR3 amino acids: CASSYSASYSGNTIYF. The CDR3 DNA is TGTGCCAGCAGTTACTCTGCCAGCTACTCTGGAAACACCATATATTTT.

CDR3 in DNA: TGCAGTGCCCCCCAGCCGCCTAGCGGGAGGGCCACTTCGTACGAGCAGTACTTC. Residues: CSAPQPPSGRATSYEQYF. This rearrangement joins TRBV20-1 to TRBJ2-7; 12 bases are shared with TRBD2. The V gene end was trimmed by 6 bases and the J gene end by 4 bases; junction bases not matched to a gene: 19. The CDR3 sequence is 18 residues long. Germline CDR1 DFQATT, CDR2 SNEGSKA (reference sequence).

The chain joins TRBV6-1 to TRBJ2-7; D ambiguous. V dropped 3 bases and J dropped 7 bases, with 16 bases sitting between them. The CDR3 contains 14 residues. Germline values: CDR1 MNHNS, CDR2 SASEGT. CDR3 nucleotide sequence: TGTGCCAGCAGTGAGTTGAACCTAATTGGGGAGCAGTACTTC. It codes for CASSELNLIGEQYF.

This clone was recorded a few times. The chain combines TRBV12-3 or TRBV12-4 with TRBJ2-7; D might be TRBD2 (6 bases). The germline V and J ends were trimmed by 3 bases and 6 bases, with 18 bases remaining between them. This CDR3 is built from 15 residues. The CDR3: CASSFRLALAAEQYF. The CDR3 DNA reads TGTGCCAGCAGTTTTCGCCTAGCGCTCGCTGCCGAGCAGTACTTC.

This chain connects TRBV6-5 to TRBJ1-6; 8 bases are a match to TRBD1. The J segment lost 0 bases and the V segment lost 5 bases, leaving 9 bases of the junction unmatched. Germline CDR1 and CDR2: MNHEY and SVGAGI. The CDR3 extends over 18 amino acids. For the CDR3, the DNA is TGTGCCAGCAGTCTAAAAACAGGGGGTGCCTCCTATAATTCACCCCTCCACTTT. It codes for CASSLKTGGASYNSPLHF.

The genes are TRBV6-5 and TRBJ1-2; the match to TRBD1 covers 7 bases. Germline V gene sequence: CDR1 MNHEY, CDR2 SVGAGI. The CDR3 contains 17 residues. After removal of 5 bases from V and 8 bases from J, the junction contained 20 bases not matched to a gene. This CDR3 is CASSLDPGTAIGGGYTF. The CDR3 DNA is TGTGCCAGCAGTCTCGACCCCGGGACAGCAATCGGCGGCGGCTACACCTTC.

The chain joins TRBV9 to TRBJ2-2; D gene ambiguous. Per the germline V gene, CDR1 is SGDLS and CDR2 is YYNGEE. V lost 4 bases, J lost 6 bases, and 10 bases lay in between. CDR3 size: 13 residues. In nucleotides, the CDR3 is TGTGCCAGCAGCCCTCGGGTGGCCGGGGAGCTGTTTTTT. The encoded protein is CASSPRVAGELFF.

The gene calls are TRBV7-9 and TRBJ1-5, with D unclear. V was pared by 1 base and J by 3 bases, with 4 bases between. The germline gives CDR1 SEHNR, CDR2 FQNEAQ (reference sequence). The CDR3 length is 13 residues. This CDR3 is CASSLGVNQPQHF. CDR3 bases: TGTGCCAGCAGCTTAGGGGTCAATCAGCCCCAGCATTTT. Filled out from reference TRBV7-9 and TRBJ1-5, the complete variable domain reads DTGVSQNPRHKITKRGQNVTFRCDPISEHNRLYWYRQTLGQGPEFLTYFQNEAQLEKSRLLSDRFSAERPKGSFSTLEIQRTEQGDSAMYLCASSLGVNQPQHFGDGTRLSIL.

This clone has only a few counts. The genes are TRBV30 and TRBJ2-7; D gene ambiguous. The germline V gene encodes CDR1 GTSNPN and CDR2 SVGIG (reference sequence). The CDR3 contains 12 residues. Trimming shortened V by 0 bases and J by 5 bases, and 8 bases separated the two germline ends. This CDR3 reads CAWSVRPNEQYF. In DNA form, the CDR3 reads TGTGCCTGGAGTGTAAGGCCGAACGAGCAGTACTTC.

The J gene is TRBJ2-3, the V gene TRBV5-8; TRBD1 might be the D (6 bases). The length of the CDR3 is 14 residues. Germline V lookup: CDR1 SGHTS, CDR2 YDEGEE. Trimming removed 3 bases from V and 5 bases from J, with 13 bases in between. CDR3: CASSSGQPLDTQYF. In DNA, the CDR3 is TGTGCCAGCAGCTCCGGACAGCCCTTAGATACGCAGTATTTT.

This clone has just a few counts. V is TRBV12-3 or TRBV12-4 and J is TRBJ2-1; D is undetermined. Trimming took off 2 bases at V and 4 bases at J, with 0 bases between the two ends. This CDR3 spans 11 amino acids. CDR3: CASSLYNEQFF. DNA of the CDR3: TGTGCCAGCAGTTTATACAATGAGCAGTTCTTC.

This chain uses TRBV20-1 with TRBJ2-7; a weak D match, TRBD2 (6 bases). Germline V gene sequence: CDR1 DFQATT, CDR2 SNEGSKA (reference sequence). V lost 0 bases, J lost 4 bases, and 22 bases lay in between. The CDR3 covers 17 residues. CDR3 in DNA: TGCAGTGCTAGAGATTCTAGGTCGGTCCTAGCGTTTTACGAGCAGTACTTC. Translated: CSARDSRSVLAFYEQYF.

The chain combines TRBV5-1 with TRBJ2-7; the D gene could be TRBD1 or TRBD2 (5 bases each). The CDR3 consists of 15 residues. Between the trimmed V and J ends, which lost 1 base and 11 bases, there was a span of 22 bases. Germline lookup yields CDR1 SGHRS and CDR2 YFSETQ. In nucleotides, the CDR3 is TGCGCCAGCAGCTTGACCGAGGCTAGCCCCAGGGTCGAGTACTTC. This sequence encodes CASSLTEASPRVEYF.

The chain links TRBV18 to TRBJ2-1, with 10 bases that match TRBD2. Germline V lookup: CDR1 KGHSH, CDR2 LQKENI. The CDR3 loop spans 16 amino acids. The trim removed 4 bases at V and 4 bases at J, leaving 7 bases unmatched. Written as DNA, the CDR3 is TGTGCCAGCTCACTTTTAGCGGGAGGAATTTACAATGAGCAGTTCTTC. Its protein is CASSLLAGGIYNEQFF. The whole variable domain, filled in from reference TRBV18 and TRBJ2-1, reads NAGVMQNPRHLVRRRGQEARLRCSPMKGHSHVYWYRQLPEEGLKFMVYLQKENIIDESGMPKERFSAEFPKEGPSILRIQQVVRGDSAAYFCASSLLAGGIYNEQFFGPGTRLTVL.

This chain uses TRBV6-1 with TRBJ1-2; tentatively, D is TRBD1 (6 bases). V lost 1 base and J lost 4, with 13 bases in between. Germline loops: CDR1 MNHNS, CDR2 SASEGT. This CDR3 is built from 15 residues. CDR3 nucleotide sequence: TGTGCCAGCAGTGAAGAGCCGACAGGAGGCTATGGCTACACCTTC. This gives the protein CASSEEPTGGYGYTF.

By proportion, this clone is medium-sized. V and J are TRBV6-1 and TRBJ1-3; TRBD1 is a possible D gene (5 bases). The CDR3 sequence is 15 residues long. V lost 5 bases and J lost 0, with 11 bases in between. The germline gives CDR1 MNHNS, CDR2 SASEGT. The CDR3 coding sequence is TGTGCCAGCAGTTTGAGGGGAAACTCTGGAAACACCATATATTTT. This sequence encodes CASSLRGNSGNTIYF.

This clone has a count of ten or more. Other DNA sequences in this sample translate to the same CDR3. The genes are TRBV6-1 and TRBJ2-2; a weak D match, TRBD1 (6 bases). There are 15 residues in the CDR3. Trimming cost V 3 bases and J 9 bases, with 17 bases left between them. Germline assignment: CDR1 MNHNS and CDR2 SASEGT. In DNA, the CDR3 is TGTGCCAGCAGTGAGATCACAGGGACACCGTGGGAGCTGTTTTTT. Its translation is CASSEITGTPWELFF.

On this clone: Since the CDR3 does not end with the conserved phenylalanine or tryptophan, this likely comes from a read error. The CDR3 protein is CASKASLNYSRLHL. In DNA form, the CDR3 reads TGTGCCAGCAAGGCCAGCTTAAATTATTCACGCCTCCACTTG. J is TRBJ1-6 and V is TRBV28; D uncertain. The V gene's germline CDR1 is MDHEN and CDR2 SYDVKM. CDR3 size: 14 residues.

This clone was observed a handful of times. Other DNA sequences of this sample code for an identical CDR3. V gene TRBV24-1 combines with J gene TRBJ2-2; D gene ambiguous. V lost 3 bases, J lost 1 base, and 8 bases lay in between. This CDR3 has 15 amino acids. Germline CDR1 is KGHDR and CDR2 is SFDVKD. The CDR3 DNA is TGTGCCACCAGTGATCATCGGAGGAACACCGGGGAGCTGTTTTTT. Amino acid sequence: CATSDHRRNTGELFF.

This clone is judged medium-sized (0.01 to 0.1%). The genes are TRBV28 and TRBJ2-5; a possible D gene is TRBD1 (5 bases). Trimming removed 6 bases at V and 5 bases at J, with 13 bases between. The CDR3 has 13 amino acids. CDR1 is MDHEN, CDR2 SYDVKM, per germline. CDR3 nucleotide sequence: TGTGCCAGCAGACTCTCAGGGCGGGAGACCCAGTACTTC. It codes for CASRLSGRETQYF. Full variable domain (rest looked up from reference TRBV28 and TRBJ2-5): DVKVTQSSRYLVKRTGEKVFLECVQDMDHENMFWYRQDPGLGLRLIYFSYDVKMKEKGDIPEGYSVSREKKERFSLILESASTNQTSMYLCASRLSGRETQYFGPGTRLLVL.

CDR3 DNA: TGTGCCAGCAGCTTAACCCCTGAGTTCAATCAGCCCCAGCATTTT. Translation: CASSLTPEFNQPQHF. The rearrangement links TRBV11-2 to TRBJ1-5; D remains ambiguous. The CDR3 is 15 residues long. In germline, CDR1 is SGHAT, CDR2 FQNNGV. V dropped 2 bases and J dropped 3 bases, with 11 bases sitting between them.

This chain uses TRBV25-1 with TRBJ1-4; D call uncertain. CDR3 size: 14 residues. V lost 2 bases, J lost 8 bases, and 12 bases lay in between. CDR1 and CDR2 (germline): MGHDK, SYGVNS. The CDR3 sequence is CASSEVPGFEKLFF. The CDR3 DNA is TGTGCCAGCAGTGAAGTACCGGGATTCGAAAAACTGTTTTTT.

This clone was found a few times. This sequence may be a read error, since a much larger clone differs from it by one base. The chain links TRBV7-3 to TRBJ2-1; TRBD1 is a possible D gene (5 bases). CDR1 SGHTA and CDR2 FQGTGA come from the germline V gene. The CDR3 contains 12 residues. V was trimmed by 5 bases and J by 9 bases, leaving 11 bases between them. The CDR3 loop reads CASSVGASEQFF. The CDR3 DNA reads TGTGCCAGCAGCGTAGGGGCATCTGAGCAGTTCTTC.

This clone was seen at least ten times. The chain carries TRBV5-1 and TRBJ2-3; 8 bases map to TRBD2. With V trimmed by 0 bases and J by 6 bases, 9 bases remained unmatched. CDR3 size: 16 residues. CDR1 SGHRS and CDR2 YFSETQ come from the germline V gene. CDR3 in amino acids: CASSLEVSGGRDTQYF. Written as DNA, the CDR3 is TGCGCCAGCAGCTTGGAGGTCAGCGGGGGTAGGGATACGCAGTATTTT.

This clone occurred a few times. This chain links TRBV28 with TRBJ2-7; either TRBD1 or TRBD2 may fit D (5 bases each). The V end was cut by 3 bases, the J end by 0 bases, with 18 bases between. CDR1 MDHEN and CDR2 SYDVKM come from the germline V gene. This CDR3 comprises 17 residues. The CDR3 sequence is CASSFKIGAGSSYEQYF. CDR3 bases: TGTGCCAGCAGTTTTAAGATCGGGGCAGGGAGCTCCTACGAGCAGTACTTC.